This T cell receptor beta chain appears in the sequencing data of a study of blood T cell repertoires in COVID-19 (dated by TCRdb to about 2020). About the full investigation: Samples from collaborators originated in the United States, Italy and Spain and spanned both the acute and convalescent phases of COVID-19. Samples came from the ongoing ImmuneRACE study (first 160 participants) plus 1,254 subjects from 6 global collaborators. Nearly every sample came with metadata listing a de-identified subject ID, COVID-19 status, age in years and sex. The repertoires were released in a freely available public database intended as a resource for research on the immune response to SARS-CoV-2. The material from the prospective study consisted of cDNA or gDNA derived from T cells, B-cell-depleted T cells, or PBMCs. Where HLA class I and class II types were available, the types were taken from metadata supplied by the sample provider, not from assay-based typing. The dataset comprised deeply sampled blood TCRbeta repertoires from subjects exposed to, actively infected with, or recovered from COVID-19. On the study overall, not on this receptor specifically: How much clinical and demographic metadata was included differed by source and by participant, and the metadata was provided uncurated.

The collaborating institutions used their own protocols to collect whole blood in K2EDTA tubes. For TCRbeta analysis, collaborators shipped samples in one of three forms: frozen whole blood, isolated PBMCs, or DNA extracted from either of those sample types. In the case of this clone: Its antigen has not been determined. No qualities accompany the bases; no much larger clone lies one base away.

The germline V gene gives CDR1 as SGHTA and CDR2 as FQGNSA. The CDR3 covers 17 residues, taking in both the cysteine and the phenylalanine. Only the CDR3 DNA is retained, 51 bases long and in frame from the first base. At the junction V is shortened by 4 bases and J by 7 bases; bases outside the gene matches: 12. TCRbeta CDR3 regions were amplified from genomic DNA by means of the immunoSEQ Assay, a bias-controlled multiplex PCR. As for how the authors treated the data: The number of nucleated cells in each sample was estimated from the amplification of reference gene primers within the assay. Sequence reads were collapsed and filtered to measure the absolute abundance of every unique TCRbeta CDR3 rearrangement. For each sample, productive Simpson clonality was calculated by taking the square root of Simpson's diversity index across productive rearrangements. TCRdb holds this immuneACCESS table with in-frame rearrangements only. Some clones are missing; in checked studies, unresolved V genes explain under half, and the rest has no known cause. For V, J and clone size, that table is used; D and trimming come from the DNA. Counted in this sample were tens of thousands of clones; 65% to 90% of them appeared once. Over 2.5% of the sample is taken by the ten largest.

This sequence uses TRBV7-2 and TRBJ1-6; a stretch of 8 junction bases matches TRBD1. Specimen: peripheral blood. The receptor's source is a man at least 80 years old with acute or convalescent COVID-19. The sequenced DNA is TGTGCCAGCAGCTCACGCGACAGGGGTTCGGTGAATTCACCCCTCCACTTT. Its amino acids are CASSSRDRGSVNSPLHF.